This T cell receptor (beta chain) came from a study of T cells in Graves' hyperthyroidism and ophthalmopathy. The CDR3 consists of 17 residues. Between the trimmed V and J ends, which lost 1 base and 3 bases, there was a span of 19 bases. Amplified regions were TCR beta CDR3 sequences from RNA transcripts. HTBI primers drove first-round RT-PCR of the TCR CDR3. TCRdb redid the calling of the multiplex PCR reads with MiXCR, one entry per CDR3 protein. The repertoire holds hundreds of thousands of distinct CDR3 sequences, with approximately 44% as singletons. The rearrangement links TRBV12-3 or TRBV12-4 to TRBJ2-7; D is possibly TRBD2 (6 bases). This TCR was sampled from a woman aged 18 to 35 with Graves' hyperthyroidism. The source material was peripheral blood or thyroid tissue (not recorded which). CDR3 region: CASSLGMDGRTNYEQYF. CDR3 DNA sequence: TGTGCCAGCAGTTTAGGTATGGATGGGAGGACAAACTACGAGCAGTACTTC.